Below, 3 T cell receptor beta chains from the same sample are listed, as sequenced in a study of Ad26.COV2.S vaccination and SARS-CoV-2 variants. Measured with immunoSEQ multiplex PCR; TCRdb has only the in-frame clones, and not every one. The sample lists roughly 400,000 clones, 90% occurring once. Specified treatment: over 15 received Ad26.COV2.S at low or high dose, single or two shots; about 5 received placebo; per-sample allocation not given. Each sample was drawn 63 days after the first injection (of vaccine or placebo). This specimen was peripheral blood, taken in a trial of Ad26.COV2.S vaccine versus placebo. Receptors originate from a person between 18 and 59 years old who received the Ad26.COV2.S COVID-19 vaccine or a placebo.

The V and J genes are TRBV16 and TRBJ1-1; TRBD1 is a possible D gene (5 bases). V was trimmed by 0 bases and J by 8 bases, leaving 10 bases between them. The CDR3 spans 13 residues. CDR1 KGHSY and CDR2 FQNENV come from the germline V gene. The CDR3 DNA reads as TGTGCCAGCAGCCAATCGGGGGGGGTAGAAGCTTTCTTT. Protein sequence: CASSQSGGVEAFF.

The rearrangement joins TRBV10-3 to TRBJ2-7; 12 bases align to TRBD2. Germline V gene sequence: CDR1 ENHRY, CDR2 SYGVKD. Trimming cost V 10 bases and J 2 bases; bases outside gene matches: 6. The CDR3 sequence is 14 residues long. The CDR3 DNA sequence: TGTGCCACCACCCCTAGCGGGAGGGCCTACGAGCAGTACTTC. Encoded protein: CATTPSGRAYEQYF.

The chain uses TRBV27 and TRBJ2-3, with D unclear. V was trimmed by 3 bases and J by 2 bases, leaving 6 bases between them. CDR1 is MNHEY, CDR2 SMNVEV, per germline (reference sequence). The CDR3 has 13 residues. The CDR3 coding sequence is TGTGCCAGCAGTTTTGTCGTCACAGATACGCAGTATTTT. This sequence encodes CASSFVVTDTQYF.